The source of this T cell receptor (beta chain) is a study of response to subunit inactivated influenza vaccine. V gave up 8 bases and J gave up 6 bases; unmatched junction bases: 9. Germline-derived CDR1 and CDR2 are KGHSH and LQKENI. The CDR3 is made up of 13 amino acids. This clonotype appeared a single time. The antigen is unknown. Study-wide results and limits: The study's authors posited that every seasonal influenza vaccination enlists few new T cells.

TCRdb used MiXCR to reprocess the RT-PCR reads, holding one entry per CDR3 protein. Seen here are approximately 250,000 distinct CDR3 sequences, 12% observed once, and the top ten hold about 8%. V gene TRBV18 combines with J gene TRBJ2-7, with 8 bases lining up with TRBD1. The TCR comes from a man aged 50 to 59 who received an inactivated influenza vaccine. The sequencing here drew on non-naive T cells sorted from PBMCs, taken 14 days before vaccination. This CDR3 reads CASNDRGSGEQYF. The CDR3 nucleotides read TGTGCCAGCAACGACAGGGGATCGGGCGAGCAGTACTTC.